The subject of this entry is one T cell receptor beta chain. What it binds is unknown. It was with 60 Vbeta and 13 Jbeta primers that the PCR ran. In the source study's methods: Later, an analysis found 75 million to 90 million unique TCR beta chains, and approximately 10 million of these were shared. Sequencing used immunoSEQ multiplex PCR; TCRdb keeps in-frame clones, though not all of them. V and J calls and clone size come straight from that table; D and trimming were deduced from the DNA. The table lists approximately 140,000 clones, 70% to 85% of them singletons. Germline CDR1 SNHLY, CDR2 FYNNEI. The J segment lost 0 bases and the V segment lost 6 bases, leaving 7 bases of the junction unmatched. This CDR3 comprises 16 residues. The data are from a study of cytomegalovirus exposure and HLA in healthy donors. The study, taken as a whole, reports: The number of N-insertions in an Asian-associated ancestry cluster was reportedly below the approximately 700-donor mean in a later analysis. As a later analysis showed, several of the most significant clusters appeared to be linked to common viral pathogens.

The TCR comes from a male donor in good health and CMV-seronegative. Material for sequencing was PBMCs. The chain links TRBV2 to TRBJ1-5; 8 bases align to TRBD1. The CDR3 loop is CASRTGTGFSNQPQHF. CDR3 in DNA: TGTGCCAGCAGAACCGGGACAGGATTTAGCAATCAGCCCCAGCATTTT.